The text below deals with one T cell receptor beta chain. The target of this receptor is not known. Base qualities are not provided; no much larger clone lies one nucleotide away. The record originates from a study of blood T cell repertoires in COVID-19 (TCRdb year 2020). Background on the whole study: The collaborator samples originated in the United States, Italy and Spain and spanned the acute and convalescent phases of COVID-19. The dataset comprised deeply sampled blood TCRbeta repertoires from subjects exposed to, actively infected with, or recovered from COVID-19. The samples were drawn from the first 160 participants of the ongoing ImmuneRACE study and from some 1,300 subjects provided by 6 global collaborators. HLA class I and class II types, where available, came from metadata supplied by the sample provider rather than from assay-based typing. The material from the prospective study consisted of cDNA or gDNA derived from T cells, B-cell-depleted T cells, or PBMCs. The sample metadata nearly always contained a de-identified subject ID, COVID-19 status, age in years and sex. The repertoires were released in a freely available public database intended as a resource for research on the immune response to SARS-CoV-2.

Collaborating institutions collected whole blood in K2EDTA tubes following their own protocols. For TCRbeta analysis, collaborator samples were shipped as frozen whole blood, as isolated PBMCs, or as DNA extracted from either sample type. Beyond this particular receptor, the publication reports: Clinical and demographic metadata were provided uncurated, with the amount varying by source and participant.

TCRbeta CDR3 regions were amplified from genomic DNA using the immunoSEQ Assay, a bias-controlled multiplex PCR. On the authors' methods: The number of nucleated cells in each sample was estimated from the amplification of reference gene primers within the assay. Sequence reads were collapsed and filtered to measure the absolute abundance of every unique TCRbeta CDR3 rearrangement. For each sample, productive Simpson clonality was calculated as the square root of Simpson's diversity index across productive rearrangements. TCRdb limited this immuneACCESS table to in-frame rearrangements with V and J called. A share of clones is missing; checked studies link under half to unresolved V genes, and the rest is unexplained. The V and J calls and clone size are taken from that table; D and trimming were inferred from the DNA. The sample table records around 250,000 clones; roughly 80% of these occur just once. Clones ranked in the top ten supply 3.4% of the sample.

The specimen was peripheral blood. The receptor comes from a woman aged 18-35 years with acute or convalescent COVID-19.

The DNA sequence follows: TGCGCCAGCAGCTTGTTGCTAGCGGGGCGCACAGATACGCAGTATTTT. This encodes CASSLLLAGRTDTQYF. The chain uses TRBV5-1 and TRBJ2-3; 9 nucleotides in the junction match TRBD2. CDR3 length: 16 amino acids, cysteine to phenylalanine. Left in the record is the CDR3 DNA by itself, 48 bases read in frame from the first base. From V the trimming removes 1 base and from J it removes 1 base, while the gene matches leave 4 bases of the junction unaccounted for. Per the germline V gene, SGHRS is the CDR1 and YFSETQ is the CDR2. The CDR3, completed at both ends by the reference TRBV5-1 and TRBJ2-3 genes, gives the full variable domain KAGVTQTPRYLIKTRGQQVTLSCSPISGHRSVSWYQQTPGQGLQFLFEYFSETQRNKGNFPGRFSGRQFSNSRSEMNVSTLELGDSALYLCASSLLLAGRTDTQYFGPGTRLTVL.